A selection of T cell receptor beta chains follows, all from one sample in a study of T cells after yellow fever vaccination. TCRdb used MiXCR to reprocess the 5' RACE reads, holding one entry per CDR3 protein. The table has about 230,000 distinct CDR3 sequences, 5.5% to 8.5% seen once. The specimen was CD4+ T cells sorted from PBMCs, collected on the day of the yellow fever booster vaccination. Receptors originate from a man aged 25-45 years who received the YFV17D yellow fever vaccine. Each CDR3 is given with its conserved first and last residue. Fields, in order: V gene, clone size, J gene, D gene, CDR3 DNA, CDR3 protein. The D gene is left open where the match is weak. Only some rows state a clone size, as once, few, many or a class for expanded clones.

v_call: TRBV6-1
clone_size: few
j_call: TRBJ2-2
d_call: .
cdr3_nt: TGTGCCAGCAGATCCCCTTTCCAGACCGGGGAGCTGTTTTTT
cdr3_aa: CASRSPFQTGELFF

v_call: TRBV6-5
clone_size: many
j_call: TRBJ2-7
d_call: .
cdr3_nt: TGTGCCAGCAGTATGGGATCAGGTAGCTCCTACGAGCAGTACTTC
cdr3_aa: CASSMGSGSSYEQYF

v_call: TRBV14
clone_size: .
j_call: TRBJ2-1
d_call: .
cdr3_nt: TGTGCCAGCAGCCGCGAGTACAGCTCCTACAATGAGCAGTTCTTC
cdr3_aa: CASSREYSSYNEQFF

v_call: TRBV7-6
clone_size: many
j_call: TRBJ2-7
d_call: TRBD1
cdr3_nt: TGTGCCAGCAGCTTATCCGCAGGGGGTTACTACGAGCAGTACTTC
cdr3_aa: CASSLSAGGYYEQYF

v_call: TRBV25-1
clone_size: few
j_call: TRBJ2-2
d_call: .
cdr3_nt: TGTGCCAGCACATCTCCAGAGGGGGTGGAGCTGTTTTTT
cdr3_aa: CASTSPEGVELFF

v_call: TRBV18
clone_size: few
j_call: TRBJ2-1
d_call: .
cdr3_nt: TGTGCCAGCTCACCACCTACTACCAATGAGCAGTTCTTC
cdr3_aa: CASSPPTTNEQFF

v_call: TRBV9
clone_size: few
j_call: TRBJ1-6
d_call: TRBD1
cdr3_nt: TGTGCCAGCAGCGTAGACCCGGGACAGGGGACGTTTCCCCTCCACTTT
cdr3_aa: CASSVDPGQGTFPLHF

v_call: TRBV5-4
clone_size: .
j_call: TRBJ1-6
d_call: .
cdr3_nt: TGTGCCAGCAGCTTGAAACAGGGCAATTCACCCCTCCACTTT
cdr3_aa: CASSLKQGNSPLHF

v_call: TRBV9
clone_size: .
j_call: TRBJ2-6
d_call: TRBD2
cdr3_nt: TGTGCCTGCAGCGGGGGGATCACCGGGGCCAACGTCCTGACTTTC
cdr3_aa: CACSGGITGANVLTF

v_call: TRBV6-2/TRBV6-3
clone_size: many
j_call: TRBJ2-1
d_call: TRBD2
cdr3_nt: TGTGCCAGCAGTTACTCGACTTGGACTAGCGGGAGTTTTCGTGAGCAGTTCTTC
cdr3_aa: CASSYSTWTSGSFREQFF

v_call: TRBV7-2
clone_size: many
j_call: TRBJ2-7
d_call: TRBD2
cdr3_nt: TGTGCCAGCAGTTCCGCGGGACTAACTGGCGAGCAGTACTTC
cdr3_aa: CASSSAGLTGEQYF

v_call: TRBV29-1
clone_size: few
j_call: TRBJ2-1
d_call: .
cdr3_nt: TGCAGCGCCGACGGGGATCACAGCTTTCAGTTCTTC
cdr3_aa: CSADGDHSFQFF

v_call: TRBV6-2/TRBV6-3
clone_size: many
j_call: TRBJ2-1
d_call: TRBD2
cdr3_nt: TGTGCCAGCAGTTACCCCCAAGCGGGAGGCGCCTACAATGAGCAGTTCTTC
cdr3_aa: CASSYPQAGGAYNEQFF

v_call: TRBV4-3
clone_size: .
j_call: TRBJ1-4
d_call: TRBD1
cdr3_nt: TGCGCCAGCAGCCAAGCCGACAGGGCGAGGGGCGAAAAACTGTTTTTT
cdr3_aa: CASSQADRARGEKLFF

v_call: TRBV28
clone_size: many
j_call: TRBJ2-7
d_call: .
cdr3_nt: TGTGCCAGCATCTCTTCCCCAGGTGGGCCCTACGAGCAGTACTTC
cdr3_aa: CASISSPGGPYEQYF

v_call: TRBV20-1
clone_size: many
j_call: TRBJ2-7
d_call: .
cdr3_nt: TGCAGTGCTAGAAGACAGGCTTTGTTCGAGCAGTACTTC
cdr3_aa: CSARRQALFEQYF